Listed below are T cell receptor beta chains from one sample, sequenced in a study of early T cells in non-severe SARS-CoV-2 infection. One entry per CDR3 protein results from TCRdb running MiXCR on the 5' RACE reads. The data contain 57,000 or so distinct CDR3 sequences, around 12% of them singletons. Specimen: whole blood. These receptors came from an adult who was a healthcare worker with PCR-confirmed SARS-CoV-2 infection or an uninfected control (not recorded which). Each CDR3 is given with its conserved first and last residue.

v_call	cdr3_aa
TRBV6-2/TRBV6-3	CASSQGQGYTF
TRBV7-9	CASSVYREETQYF
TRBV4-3	CASSQDQGNQQYF
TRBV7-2	CASSKQTDSNQPQHF
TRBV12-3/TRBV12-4	CASSPGTRVTNIQYF
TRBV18	CASSPETASGNTIYF
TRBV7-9	CASSSTSPSYEQYF
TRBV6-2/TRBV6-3	CASSYSTLRSKDSNEKLFF
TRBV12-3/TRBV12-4	CASSPILQGFGAFF
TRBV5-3	CARSRPGGLAYEQYF
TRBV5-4	CASSLTPGSGNTIYF
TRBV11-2	CASSPNSGRANEQFF
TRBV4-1	CASSQVPGPYNEQFF
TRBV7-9	CASSLAPHNSPLHF
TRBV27	CASSPYLGRRFTGELFF
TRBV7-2	CASSLGQGANTIYF
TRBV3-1	CASSQDLRAEKLFF
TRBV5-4	CASSLSRAGTKNIQYF
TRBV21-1	CASSNPRLEDQETQYF
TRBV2	CASSEGQYNEQFF
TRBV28	CASIQTSGAGQPQHF
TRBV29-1	CSVAGAGATDIQYF
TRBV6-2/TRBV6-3	CASRLEDRNTGELFF
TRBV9	CASSVSGTSVNEQFF
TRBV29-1	CSMGASGRIDTQYF
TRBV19	CASSSLAGATNEQFF
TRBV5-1	CASSSGLADYNEQFF
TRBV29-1	CSVEPQGSEAFF
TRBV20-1	CSANRRISGSYEQYF
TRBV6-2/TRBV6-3	CASSYLDQPQHF
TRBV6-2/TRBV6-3	CASSYRGTGVEEFF
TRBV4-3	CASSQTSGFTDTQYF
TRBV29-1	CSVAGQTNEKLFF
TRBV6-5	CATGKLHNEQFF
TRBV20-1	CSAPDLRTANTGELFF
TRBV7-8	CASSLGGYEKLFF
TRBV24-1	CATSDAGTSGSGEQYF
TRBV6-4	CASSGDRDTGELFF
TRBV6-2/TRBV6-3	CASISGATVSYEQYF
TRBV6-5	CASSATGGKTDTQYF
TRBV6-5	CASSGNTEAFF
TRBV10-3	CAISESTGAPQETQYF
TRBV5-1	CASSSTNSYEQYF